This entry is about one T cell receptor (beta chain). The V end was cut by 7 bases, the J end by 2 bases, with 17 bases between. There are 15 residues in the CDR3. Germline V gene sequence: CDR1 SNHLY, CDR2 FYNNEI. The source of the sample is a study of T cell responses to AZD1222 COVID-19 vaccine. Assay used: immunoSEQ multiplex PCR; TCRdb lists only in-frame clones, some missing. The sample includes about 140,000 clones, 92% of them seen just once. The sequencing here drew on peripheral blood, taken 28 days after the second AZD1222 dose. The TCR sequence derives from an adult who received the AZD1222 COVID-19 vaccine. This rearrangement joins TRBV2 to TRBJ1-2, with D maybe TRBD1 (6 bases). The CDR3 DNA sequence: TGTGCCAGCACCCAAAGGGCCCAGGGGAACTATGGCTACACCTTC. This translates into CASTQRAQGNYGYTF.